This T cell receptor beta chain was retrieved from a study of shared clonotypes between healthy human individuals. Study conclusions and caveats: Among the subsets, naive ones generally showed larger estimated richness than memory ones. Clonotype sharing across donors was expected to vary with sequencing depth.

Germline V gives CDR1 MNHEY, CDR2 SVGAGI. V lost 4 bases and J 0 bases, leaving 7 bases between the germline ends. CDR3 length: 13 amino acids. At a deep level, the assay was run. The assay was immunoSEQ multiplex PCR, and TCRdb's table has in-frame clones only and misses some. The data show 85,000 to 100,000 clones, less than 80% seen once. As concerns this clone: Its target is not known.

The sequence derives from a man under 40 in good health. This chain uses TRBV6-5 with TRBJ2-7, with unresolved D. The sample taken for sequencing was memory CD8+ T cells sorted from blood. Indicated subset: CD45RO+ cells pooled with CCR7-negative TemRA cells. The CDR3 sequence is CASSSMNSYEQYF. The CDR3 DNA sequence: TGTGCCAGCAGTTCAATGAACTCCTACGAGCAGTACTTC.